The next 10 T cell receptor beta chains were all read from a single sample in a study of vaccination effects on CD4 cells after COVID-19. Upon completion of approximately ten days in culture, CD4+ T cells were isolated. Data came from immunoSEQ multiplex PCR; TCRdb stores just in-frame clones and leaves some out. The table lists 40,000 or so clones, roughly 74% of them singletons. These receptors' targets are unknown. The input for sequencing was CD4+ T cells from PBMCs cultured without peptide, taken before COVID-19 vaccination. These receptors were obtained from a human donor who received a COVID-19 vaccine.

The J gene is TRBJ1-1, the V gene TRBV6-6; D remains unclear. Germline-derived CDR1 and CDR2 are MNHNY and SVGAGI (reference sequence). The V end was cut by 7 bases, the J end by 3 bases, with 12 bases between. This CDR3 comprises 13 residues. The CDR3 sequence: CASIPPSYTEAFF. In nucleotides, the CDR3 is TGTGCCAGCATACCCCCCAGTTACACTGAAGCTTTCTTT.

The chain has TRBV7-9 and TRBJ2-3, with 7 bases aligning to TRBD1. CDR1 SEHNR and CDR2 FQNEAQ come from the germline V gene (reference sequence). The junction had 5 bases not matched to a gene; V was cut back by 2 bases and J by 0 bases. The length of the CDR3 is 16 residues. CDR3 bases: TGTGCCAGCAGCTTACTTGTGACAGGGAGCACAGATACGCAGTATTTT. Its translation is CASSLLVTGSTDTQYF.

The rearrangement links TRBV9 to TRBJ2-1, with D possibly TRBD2 on 5 matching bases. Germline values: CDR1 SGDLS, CDR2 YYNGEE. Deletions cut 0 bases from V and 1 base from J, with 11 bases between. The CDR3 has 16 residues. DNA for the CDR3: TGTGCCAGCAGCGTAGACGGCCGGGGTTCCTACAATGAGCAGTTCTTC. Protein: CASSVDGRGSYNEQFF.

This chain joins TRBV7-2 and TRBJ1-5; no clear D gene. CDR1 is SGHTA, CDR2 FQGNSA, per germline. V lost 3 bases and J 7 bases, leaving 13 bases between the germline ends. This CDR3 spans 14 amino acids. The CDR3: CASSFNGESQPQHF. CDR3 DNA: TGTGCCAGCAGCTTTAACGGGGAGTCACAGCCCCAGCATTTT.

This chain uses TRBV2 with TRBJ1-4, with D hard to call. The CDR3 covers 14 residues. With 6 bases removed from V and 4 bases from J, the gap between germline ends came to 12 bases. Per the germline V gene, CDR1 is SNHLY and CDR2 is FYNNEI. The CDR3, as DNA: TGTGCCAGCAGGGTATCGGGGTATAATGAAAAACTGTTTTTT. This gives the protein CASRVSGYNEKLFF.

The chain links TRBV19 to TRBJ1-1; TRBD1 is a possible D gene (5 bases). The CDR3 spans 14 residues. The germline V gene has CDR1 LNHDA and CDR2 SQIVND (reference sequence). The V end lost 6 bases, the J end lost 1 base, and 12 bases lay between the germline ends. CDR3 sequence (DNA): TGTGCCAGTAGCTCGGGACCCCGGAACACTGAAGCTTTCTTT. The encoded protein is CASSSGPRNTEAFF.

The rearrangement uses TRBV9 and TRBJ2-7, with TRBD2 as a possible D gene (6 bases). Trimming removed 3 bases at V and 2 bases at J, with 15 bases between. From germline, CDR1 is SGDLS and CDR2 YYNGEE. The CDR3 runs 15 residues. In nucleotides, the CDR3 is TGTGCCAGCAGCGAAGCCGGGACTGGACCCTACGAGCAGTACTTC. This gives the protein CASSEAGTGPYEQYF.

The chain combines TRBV3-1 (or the pseudogene TRBV3-2) with TRBJ2-3; D uncertain. Germline assignment: CDR1 LGHDT and CDR2 YNNKEL (reference sequence). V was clipped by 5 bases and J by 0 bases, with 9 bases between them. The CDR3 contains 14 residues. The CDR3 loop is CASSSRESTDTQYF. In nucleotides, the CDR3 is TGTGCCAGCAGCTCCAGAGAAAGCACAGATACGCAGTATTTT.

The chain links TRBV28 to TRBJ1-5; D may be TRBD1 (6 bases). Trimming took 1 base from V and 5 from J, leaving 21 bases between them. There are 18 residues in the CDR3. Germline V CDR1 and CDR2: MDHEN, SYDVKM. The CDR3 here is CASSLSQGLGSSDQPQHF. As DNA, the CDR3 is TGTGCCAGCAGTTTATCCCAGGGGTTGGGCTCTTCGGATCAGCCCCAGCATTTT.

This rearrangement joins TRBV6-6 to TRBJ2-1; 12 nucleotides match TRBD2. Trimming took 5 bases from V and 7 from J; bases not matched to a gene: 12. The CDR3 has 17 residues. The germline CDR1 and CDR2 sequences are MNHNY and SVGAGI (reference sequence). The CDR3: CASSHGLAGMSRNEQFF. In DNA form, the CDR3 reads TGTGCCAGCAGTCATGGACTAGCGGGAATGTCGCGTAATGAGCAGTTCTTC.